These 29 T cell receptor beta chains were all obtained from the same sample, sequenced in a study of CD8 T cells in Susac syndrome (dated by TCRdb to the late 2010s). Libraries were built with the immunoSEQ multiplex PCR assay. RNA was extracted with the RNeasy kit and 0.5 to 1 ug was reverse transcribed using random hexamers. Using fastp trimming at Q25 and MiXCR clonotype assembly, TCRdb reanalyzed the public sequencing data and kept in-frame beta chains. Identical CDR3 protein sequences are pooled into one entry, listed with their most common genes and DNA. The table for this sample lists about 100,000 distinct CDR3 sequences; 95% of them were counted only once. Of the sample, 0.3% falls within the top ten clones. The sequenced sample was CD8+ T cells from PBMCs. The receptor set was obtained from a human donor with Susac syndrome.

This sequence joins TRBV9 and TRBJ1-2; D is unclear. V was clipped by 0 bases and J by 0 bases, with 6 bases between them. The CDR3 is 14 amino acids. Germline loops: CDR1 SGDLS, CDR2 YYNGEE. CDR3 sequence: CASSVASTNYGYTF. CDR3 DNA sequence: TGTGCCAGCAGCGTAGCTAGCACTAACTATGGCTACACCTTC.

Here the CDR3 DNA reads TGCGCCAGCAGCGCATCACAGGGGGCGCGAGGTGAAGCTTTCTTT. It encodes CASSASQGARGEAFF. The V gene is TRBV5-1, the J gene TRBJ1-1; 9 bases line up with TRBD1. V shed 4 bases and J 7 bases; nucleotides not matched to a gene: 11. This CDR3 comprises 15 residues. Per the germline V gene, CDR1 is SGHRS and CDR2 is YFSETQ.

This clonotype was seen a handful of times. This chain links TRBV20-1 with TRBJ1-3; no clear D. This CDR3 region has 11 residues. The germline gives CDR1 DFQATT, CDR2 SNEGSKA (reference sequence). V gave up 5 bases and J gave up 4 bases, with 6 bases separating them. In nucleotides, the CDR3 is TGCAGTGCTTCTGTGGGAAACACCATATATTTT. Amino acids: CSASVGNTIYF.

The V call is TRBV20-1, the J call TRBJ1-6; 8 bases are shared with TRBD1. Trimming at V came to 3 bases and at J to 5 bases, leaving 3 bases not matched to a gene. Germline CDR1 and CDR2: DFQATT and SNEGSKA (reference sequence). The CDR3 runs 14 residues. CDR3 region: CSARAGQDNSPLHF. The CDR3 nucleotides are TGCAGTGCTAGGGCGGGACAGGATAATTCACCCCTCCACTTT.

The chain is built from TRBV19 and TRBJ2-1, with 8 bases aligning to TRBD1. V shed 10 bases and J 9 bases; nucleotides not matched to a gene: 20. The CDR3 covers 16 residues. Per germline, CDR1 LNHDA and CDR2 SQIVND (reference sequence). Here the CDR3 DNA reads TGTGCCACCGCACCTTCCGGGACAGGAAAATGGGGTGAGCAGTTCTTC. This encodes CATAPSGTGKWGEQFF.

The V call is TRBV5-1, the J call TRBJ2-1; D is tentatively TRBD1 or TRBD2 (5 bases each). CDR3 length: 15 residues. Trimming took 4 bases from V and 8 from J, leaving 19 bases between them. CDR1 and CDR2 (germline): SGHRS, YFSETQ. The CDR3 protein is CASSQSGTRGDEQFF. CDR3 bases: TGCGCCAGCAGCCAGTCCGGGACCCGAGGGGATGAGCAGTTCTTC.

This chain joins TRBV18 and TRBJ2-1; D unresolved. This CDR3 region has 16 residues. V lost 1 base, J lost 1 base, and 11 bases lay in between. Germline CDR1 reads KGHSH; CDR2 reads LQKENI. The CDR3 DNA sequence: TGTGCCAGCTCACCACAACGGACGGAATCCTACAATGAGCAGTTCTTC. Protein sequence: CASSPQRTESYNEQFF.

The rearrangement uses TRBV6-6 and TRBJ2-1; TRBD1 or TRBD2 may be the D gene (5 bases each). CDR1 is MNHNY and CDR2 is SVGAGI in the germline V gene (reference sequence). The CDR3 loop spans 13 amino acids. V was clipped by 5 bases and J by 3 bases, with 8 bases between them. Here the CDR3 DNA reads TGTGCCAGCAGTAAGGGGAGCTACAATGAGCAGTTCTTC. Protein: CASSKGSYNEQFF.

The CDR3 protein is CASSQVASRVTDTQYF. In nucleotides, the CDR3 is TGCGCCAGCAGCCAAGTGGCTAGCAGAGTCACAGATACGCAGTATTTT. The rearrangement joins TRBV4-1 to TRBJ2-3; the D gene is possibly TRBD2 (5 bases). V was trimmed by 1 base and J by 2 bases, leaving 13 bases between them. The V gene's germline CDR1 is MGHRA and CDR2 YSYEKL. The CDR3 is 16 amino acids.

This CDR3 is CASSFGAAEYNEQFF. CDR3 bases: TGTGCCAGCAGTTTTGGGGCGGCGGAGTACAATGAGCAGTTCTTC. The rearrangement uses TRBV6-2 or TRBV6-3 and TRBJ2-1, with a possible D match to TRBD1 (5 bases). The V gene lost 4 bases and the J gene lost 4 bases, with 14 bases spanning the gap. Germline-derived CDR1 and CDR2 are MNHEY and SVGEGT. This CDR3 is built from 15 residues.

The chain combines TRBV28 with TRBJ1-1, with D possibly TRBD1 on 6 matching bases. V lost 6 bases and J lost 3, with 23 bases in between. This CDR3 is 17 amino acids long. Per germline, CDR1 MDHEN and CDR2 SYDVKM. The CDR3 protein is CASSPGTGGPLDTEAFF. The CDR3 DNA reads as TGTGCCAGCAGCCCCGGGACGGGGGGCCCCTTGGACACTGAAGCTTTCTTT.

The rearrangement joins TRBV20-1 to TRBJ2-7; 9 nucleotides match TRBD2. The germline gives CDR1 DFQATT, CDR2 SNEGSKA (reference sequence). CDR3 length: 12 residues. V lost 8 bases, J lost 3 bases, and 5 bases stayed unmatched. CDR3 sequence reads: CSTQRGDYEQYF. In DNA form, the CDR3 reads TGCAGTACCCAGCGGGGGGACTACGAGCAGTACTTC.

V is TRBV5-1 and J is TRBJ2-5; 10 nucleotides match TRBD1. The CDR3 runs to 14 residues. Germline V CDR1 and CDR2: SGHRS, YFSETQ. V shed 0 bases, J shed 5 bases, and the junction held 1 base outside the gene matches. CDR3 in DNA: TGCGCCAGCAGCTTGGTGACAGGGGGCGAGACCCAGTACTTC. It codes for CASSLVTGGETQYF. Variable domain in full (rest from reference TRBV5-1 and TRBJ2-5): KAGVTQTPRYLIKTRGQQVTLSCSPISGHRSVSWYQQTPGQGLQFLFEYFSETQRNKGNFPGRFSGRQFSNSRSEMNVSTLELGDSALYLCASSLVTGGETQYFGPGTRLLVL.

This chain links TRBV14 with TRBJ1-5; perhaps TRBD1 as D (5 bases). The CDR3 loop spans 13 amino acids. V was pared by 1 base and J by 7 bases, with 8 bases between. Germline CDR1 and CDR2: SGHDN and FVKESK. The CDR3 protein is CASSQGGKQPQHF. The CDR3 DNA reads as TGTGCCAGCAGCCAAGGGGGGAAACAGCCCCAGCATTTT. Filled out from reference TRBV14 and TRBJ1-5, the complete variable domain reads EAGVTQFPSHSVIEKGQTVTLRCDPISGHDNLYWYRRVMGKEIKFLLHFVKESKQDESGMPNNRFLAERTGGTYSTLKVQPAELEDSGVYFCASSQGGKQPQHFGDGTRLSIL.

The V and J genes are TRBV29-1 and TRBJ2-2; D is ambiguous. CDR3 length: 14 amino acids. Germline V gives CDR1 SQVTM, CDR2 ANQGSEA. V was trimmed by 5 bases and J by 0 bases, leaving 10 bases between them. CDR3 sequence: CSVYPHANTGELFF. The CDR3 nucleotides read TGCAGCGTTTATCCGCACGCGAACACCGGGGAGCTGTTTTTT.

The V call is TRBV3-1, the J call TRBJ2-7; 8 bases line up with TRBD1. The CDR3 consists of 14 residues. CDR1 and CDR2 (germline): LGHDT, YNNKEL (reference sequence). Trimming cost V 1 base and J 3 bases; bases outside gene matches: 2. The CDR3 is CASSQGQGIYEQYF. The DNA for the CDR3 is TGTGCCAGCAGCCAAGGACAGGGGATCTACGAGCAGTACTTC.

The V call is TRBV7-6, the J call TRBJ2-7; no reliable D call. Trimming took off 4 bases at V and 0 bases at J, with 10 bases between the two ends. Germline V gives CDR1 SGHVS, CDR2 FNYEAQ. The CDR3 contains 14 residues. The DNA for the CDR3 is TGTGCCAGCAGCTCCTCCTCCGGCTCCTACGAGCAGTACTTC. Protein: CASSSSSGSYEQYF. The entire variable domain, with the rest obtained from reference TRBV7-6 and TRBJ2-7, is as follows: GAGVSQSPRYKVTKRGQDVALRCDPISGHVSLYWYRQALGQGPEFLTYFNYEAQQDKSGLPNDRFSAERPEGSISTLTIQRTEQRDSAMYRCASSSSSGSYEQYFGPGTRLTVT.

CDR3 nucleotides: TGCAGCGTCATCGTCCGGGACAGGGGGCCCTCCCGAAGAGCTTTCTTT. Amino acid sequence: CSVIVRDRGPSRRAFF. The genes are TRBV29-1 and TRBJ1-1; 12 bases are a match to TRBD1. V lost 6 bases and J lost 10; bases outside the gene matches: 18. The V gene's germline CDR1 is SQVTM and CDR2 ANQGSEA. The CDR3 runs 16 residues.

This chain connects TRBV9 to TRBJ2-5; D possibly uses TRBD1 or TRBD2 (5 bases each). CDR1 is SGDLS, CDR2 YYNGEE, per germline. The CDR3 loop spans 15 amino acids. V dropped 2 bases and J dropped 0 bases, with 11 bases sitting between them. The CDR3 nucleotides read TGTGCCAGCAGCGTGGGGACCACTTACCAAGAGACCCAGTACTTC. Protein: CASSVGTTYQETQYF. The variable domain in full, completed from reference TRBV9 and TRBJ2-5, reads DSGVTQTPKHLITATGQRVTLRCSPRSGDLSVYWYQQSLDQGLQFLIQYYNGEERAKGNILERFSAQQFPDLHSELNLSSLELGDSALYFCASSVGTTYQETQYFGPGTRLLVL.

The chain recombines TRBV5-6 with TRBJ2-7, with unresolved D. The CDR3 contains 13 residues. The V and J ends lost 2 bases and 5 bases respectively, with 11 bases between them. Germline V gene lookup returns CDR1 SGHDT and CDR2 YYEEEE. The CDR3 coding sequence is TGTGCCAGCAGCTTCGCAGCCCTGGACGAGCAGTACTTC. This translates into CASSFAALDEQYF.

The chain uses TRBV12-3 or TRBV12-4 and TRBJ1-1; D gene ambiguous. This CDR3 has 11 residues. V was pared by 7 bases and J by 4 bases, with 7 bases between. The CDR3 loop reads CASTLGTEAFF. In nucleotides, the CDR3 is TGTGCCAGCACCCTGGGCACTGAAGCTTTCTTT.

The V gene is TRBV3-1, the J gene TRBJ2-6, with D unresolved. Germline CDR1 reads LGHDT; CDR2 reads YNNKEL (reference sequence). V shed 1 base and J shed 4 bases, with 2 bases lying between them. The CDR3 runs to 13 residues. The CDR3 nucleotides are TGTGCCAGCAGCCAAGCGGGGGCCAACGTCCTGACTTTC. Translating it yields CASSQAGANVLTF.

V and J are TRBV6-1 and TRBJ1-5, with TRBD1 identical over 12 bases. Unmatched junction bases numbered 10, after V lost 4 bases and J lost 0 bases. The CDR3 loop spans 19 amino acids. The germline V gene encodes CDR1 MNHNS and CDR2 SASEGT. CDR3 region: CASSAPGQGARGSNQPQHF. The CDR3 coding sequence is TGTGCCAGCAGTGCACCGGGACAGGGGGCGAGAGGTAGCAATCAGCCCCAGCATTTT.

The CDR3 DNA reads TGCAGCGCAACAGGGGGGAGGTACAATGAGCAGTTCTTC. Protein product: CSATGGRYNEQFF. The rearrangement uses TRBV29-1 and TRBJ2-1, with TRBD1 matching over 8 bases. This CDR3 contains 13 residues. V lost 7 bases, J lost 4 bases, and 6 bases stayed unmatched. CDR1 SQVTM and CDR2 ANQGSEA come from the germline V gene.

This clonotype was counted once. The CDR3 loop reads CASSQGAQAKNIQYF. CDR3 bases: TGCGCCAGCAGCCAGGGGGCACAAGCCAAAAACATTCAGTACTTC. This chain uses TRBV4-1 with TRBJ2-4; TRBD1 is a possible D gene (6 bases). Trimming removed 3 bases from V and 0 bases from J, with 9 bases in between. Germline CDR1 is MGHRA and CDR2 is YSYEKL. The length of the CDR3 is 15 residues.

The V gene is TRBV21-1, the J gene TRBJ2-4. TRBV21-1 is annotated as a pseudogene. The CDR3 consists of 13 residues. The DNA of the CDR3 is TGTGCCAGCAGCACTATCCGTATGAACATTCAGTACTTC. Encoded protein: CASSTIRMNIQYF.

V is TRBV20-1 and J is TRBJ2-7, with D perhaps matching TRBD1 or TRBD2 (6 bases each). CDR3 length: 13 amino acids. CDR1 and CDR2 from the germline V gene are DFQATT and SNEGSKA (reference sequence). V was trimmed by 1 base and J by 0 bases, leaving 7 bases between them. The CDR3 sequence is CSARAGASYEQYF. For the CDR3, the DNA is TGCAGTGCTAGAGCGGGGGCCTCCTACGAGCAGTACTTC.

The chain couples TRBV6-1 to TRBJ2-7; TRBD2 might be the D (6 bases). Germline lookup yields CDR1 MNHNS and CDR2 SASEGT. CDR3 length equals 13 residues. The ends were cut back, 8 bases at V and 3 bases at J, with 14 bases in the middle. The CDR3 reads CASVGGAHYEQYF. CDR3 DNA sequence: TGTGCCAGCGTGGGCGGGGCCCACTACGAGCAGTACTTC.

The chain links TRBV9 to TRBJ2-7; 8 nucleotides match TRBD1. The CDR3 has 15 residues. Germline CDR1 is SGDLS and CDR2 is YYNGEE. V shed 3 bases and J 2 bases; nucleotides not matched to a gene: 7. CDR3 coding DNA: TGTGCCAGCAGCGCCTGGACAGGGCTCACCTACGAGCAGTACTTC. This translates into CASSAWTGLTYEQYF.